Listed below are T cell receptor beta chains from one sample, sequenced in a study of T cells after yellow fever vaccination. MiXCR, run by TCRdb on the 5' RACE reads, gives a single entry per CDR3 protein. The sample gives around 70,000 distinct CDR3 sequences, 7.1% of which show up once; 30% to 40% is in the top ten. Sequences were derived from CD8+ T cells sorted from PBMCs, sampled 5 to 6 days after the first yellow fever vaccination. The origin of the receptors is a man aged 18 to 29 who received the YFV17D yellow fever vaccine. Each CDR3 is given with its conserved first and last residue. Each record gives: V gene, D gene, clone size, J gene, CDR3 protein, CDR3 DNA. The D gene is left open where the match is weak. Expanded clones get a size class; other rows say once, few or many, or leave the size out.

V gene: TRBV13
D gene: -
clone size: -
J gene: TRBJ2-5
CDR3 protein: CASSLGAVLGETQYF
CDR3 DNA: TGTGCCAGCAGCTTAGGTGCAGTCTTAGGAGAGACCCAGTACTTC

V gene: TRBV6-1
D gene: -
clone size: many
J gene: TRBJ1-1
CDR3 protein: CASSRDPGGTEAFF
CDR3 DNA: TGTGCCAGCAGTCGAGACCCCGGCGGCACTGAAGCTTTCTTT

V gene: TRBV11-2
D gene: -
clone size: many
J gene: TRBJ2-2
CDR3 protein: CASSLRQVATGELFF
CDR3 DNA: TGTGCCAGCAGCTTACGGCAAGTGGCCACCGGGGAGCTGTTTTTT

V gene: TRBV5-1
D gene: -
clone size: few
J gene: TRBJ2-7
CDR3 protein: CASSLRWGEQYF
CDR3 DNA: TGCGCCAGCAGCTTGAGATGGGGGGAGCAGTACTTC

V gene: TRBV12-3/TRBV12-4
D gene: -
clone size: few
J gene: TRBJ2-1
CDR3 protein: CASSILLGDKGNEQFF
CDR3 DNA: TGTGCCAGCAGTATCCTCCTAGGGGACAAAGGCAATGAGCAGTTCTTC

V gene: TRBV9
D gene: TRBD2
clone size: few
J gene: TRBJ2-2
CDR3 protein: CASSARAGGLAGELFF
CDR3 DNA: TGTGCCAGCAGCGCTCGCGCGGGGGGTCTCGCCGGGGAGCTGTTTTTT

V gene: TRBV9
D gene: TRBD1
clone size: -
J gene: TRBJ1-4
CDR3 protein: CASSPHAPGTGTVWDEKLFF
CDR3 DNA: TGTGCCAGCAGCCCGCACGCTCCCGGGACAGGGACGGTGTGGGATGAAAAACTGTTTTTT

V gene: TRBV20-1
D gene: TRBD1
clone size: few
J gene: TRBJ2-7
CDR3 protein: CSAMDRVPDEQYF
CDR3 DNA: TGCAGTGCTATGGACAGGGTCCCTGACGAGCAGTACTTC

V gene: TRBV5-5
D gene: -
clone size: -
J gene: TRBJ1-5
CDR3 protein: CASSLVGGGRNQPQHF
CDR3 DNA: TGTGCCAGCAGCTTGGTGGGGGGCGGACGCAATCAGCCCCAGCATTTT

V gene: TRBV4-3
D gene: -
clone size: few
J gene: TRBJ2-3
CDR3 protein: CASSPKWGDTQYF
CDR3 DNA: TGCGCCAGCAGCCCAAAGTGGGGGGATACGCAGTATTTT

V gene: TRBV9
D gene: TRBD2
clone size: -
J gene: TRBJ2-2
CDR3 protein: CASSVWGGTGELFF
CDR3 DNA: TGTGCCAGCAGCGTCTGGGGGGGCACCGGGGAGCTGTTTTTT

V gene: TRBV29-1
D gene: -
clone size: few
J gene: TRBJ2-7
CDR3 protein: CSVDVLPGEQYF
CDR3 DNA: TGCAGCGTTGATGTACTCCCGGGCGAGCAGTACTTC

V gene: TRBV10-3
D gene: -
clone size: -
J gene: TRBJ2-6
CDR3 protein: CAISEPDGLSGANVLTF
CDR3 DNA: TGTGCCATCAGTGAGCCGGACGGGCTCTCTGGGGCCAACGTCCTGACTTTC

V gene: TRBV18
D gene: TRBD2
clone size: many
J gene: TRBJ2-5
CDR3 protein: CASSPPGLAGDSLETQYF
CDR3 DNA: TGTGCCAGCTCACCGCCAGGACTAGCGGGGGACAGTCTAGAGACCCAGTACTTC

V gene: TRBV7-9
D gene: TRBD2
clone size: many
J gene: TRBJ2-3
CDR3 protein: CASRHPGTSVPTDTQYF
CDR3 DNA: TGTGCCAGCAGGCATCCCGGGACTAGCGTTCCCACAGATACGCAGTATTTT

V gene: TRBV20-1
D gene: -
clone size: -
J gene: TRBJ2-3
CDR3 protein: CSADYGTDTQYF
CDR3 DNA: TGCAGTGCTGACTACGGCACAGATACGCAGTATTTT

V gene: TRBV11-2
D gene: -
clone size: -
J gene: TRBJ1-2
CDR3 protein: CASGLDRSYGYTF
CDR3 DNA: TGTGCCAGCGGACTAGACCGGAGCTATGGCTACACCTTC

V gene: TRBV28
D gene: -
clone size: many
J gene: TRBJ2-1
CDR3 protein: CASSPPGQLYNEQFF
CDR3 DNA: TGTGCCAGCAGTCCTCCTGGACAGCTCTACAATGAGCAGTTCTTC

V gene: TRBV11-2
D gene: -
clone size: few
J gene: TRBJ2-5
CDR3 protein: CASSLGQFQETQYF
CDR3 DNA: TGTGCCAGCAGCTTAGGACAGTTCCAAGAGACCCAGTACTTC

V gene: TRBV5-6
D gene: -
clone size: few
J gene: TRBJ2-5
CDR3 protein: CASSSLASVETQYF
CDR3 DNA: TGTGCCAGCAGCTCCCTAGCGTCGGTAGAGACCCAGTACTTC

V gene: TRBV6-5
D gene: -
clone size: -
J gene: TRBJ1-5
CDR3 protein: CASSYGVNQPQHF
CDR3 DNA: TGTGCCAGCAGTTACGGAGTAAATCAGCCCCAGCATTTT

V gene: TRBV6-2/TRBV6-3
D gene: -
clone size: many
J gene: TRBJ2-1
CDR3 protein: CASSYPGRDEQFF
CDR3 DNA: TGTGCCAGCAGTTACCCAGGACGGGATGAGCAGTTCTTC

V gene: TRBV6-2/TRBV6-3
D gene: TRBD2
clone size: few
J gene: TRBJ2-2
CDR3 protein: CASSSLTSGGENTGELFF
CDR3 DNA: TGTGCCAGCAGTTCCTTGACTAGCGGGGGGGAAAACACCGGGGAGCTGTTTTTT

V gene: TRBV27
D gene: -
clone size: few
J gene: TRBJ1-1
CDR3 protein: CASSTGLNTEAFF
CDR3 DNA: TGTGCCAGCAGTACGGGACTGAACACTGAAGCTTTCTTT

V gene: TRBV4-3
D gene: TRBD2
clone size: few
J gene: TRBJ2-1
CDR3 protein: CASSTSGLRRNEQFF
CDR3 DNA: TGCGCCAGCAGCACATCGGGACTACGAAGAAATGAGCAGTTCTTC

V gene: TRBV9
D gene: -
clone size: few
J gene: TRBJ2-1
CDR3 protein: CASSADYNEQFF
CDR3 DNA: TGTGCCAGCAGCGCAGACTACAATGAGCAGTTCTTC

V gene: TRBV7-9
D gene: -
clone size: -
J gene: TRBJ2-1
CDR3 protein: CASSPVGGLYNEQFF
CDR3 DNA: TGTGCCAGCAGCCCCGTGGGCGGGCTTTACAATGAGCAGTTCTTC

V gene: TRBV5-6
D gene: -
clone size: few
J gene: TRBJ2-1
CDR3 protein: CASSPRTINEQFF
CDR3 DNA: TGTGCCAGCAGCCCAAGGACTATCAATGAGCAGTTCTTC

V gene: TRBV7-9
D gene: -
clone size: -
J gene: TRBJ2-1
CDR3 protein: CASSPREGARNEQFF
CDR3 DNA: TGTGCCAGCAGCCCCCGGGAGGGGGCGCGGAATGAGCAGTTCTTC

V gene: TRBV7-8
D gene: TRBD1
clone size: many
J gene: TRBJ2-7
CDR3 protein: CASSLAPGTGAYEQYF
CDR3 DNA: TGTGCCAGCAGCTTAGCCCCCGGGACAGGGGCCTACGAGCAGTACTTC

V gene: TRBV29-1
D gene: -
clone size: -
J gene: TRBJ2-2
CDR3 protein: CSVEEVRTGELFF
CDR3 DNA: TGCAGCGTTGAAGAGGTCAGAACCGGGGAGCTGTTTTTT

V gene: TRBV4-3
D gene: TRBD2
clone size: many
J gene: TRBJ2-3
CDR3 protein: CASSQVWLAGGPTQYF
CDR3 DNA: TGCGCCAGCAGCCAAGTCTGGCTAGCGGGGGGGCCAACGCAGTATTTT

V gene: TRBV4-3
D gene: -
clone size: -
J gene: TRBJ2-2
CDR3 protein: CASSRQGGTGELFF
CDR3 DNA: TGCGCCAGCAGTAGACAGGGAGGCACCGGGGAGCTGTTTTTT

V gene: TRBV4-1
D gene: -
clone size: many
J gene: TRBJ2-1
CDR3 protein: CASSQDLSEQFF
CDR3 DNA: TGCGCCAGCAGCCAAGATCTCAGTGAGCAGTTCTTC

V gene: TRBV29-1
D gene: TRBD2
clone size: many
J gene: TRBJ2-1
CDR3 protein: CSVSSGGYEQFF
CDR3 DNA: TGCAGCGTCTCTAGCGGGGGCTATGAGCAGTTCTTC